Detailed here is one T cell receptor beta chain. Its specificity is unknown. Germline is not matched at one junction end, which may reflect a read error. The sample originates from a study of regulatory T cells in long-lasting Graves disease. Study in general: To qualify as persistent, Graves' disease required over 5 years of antithyroid drugs with positive TSH receptor antibodies.

Stated time point: persistent/refractory GD, antithyroid drugs over 5 years with positive TRAb. The TCR library was prepared using RNA isolated from PBMCs. Roughly 9.2 milliliters of peripheral blood were drawn into EDTA tubes. Study results and caveats: Among persistent patients, a larger number of public clonotypes were shared (around 3,000) than among newly diagnosed patients (roughly 970). There was favoring of TRBV28, TRBJ1-2 and TRBJ2-5 in persistent disease.

Per the germline V gene, CDR1 is ENHRY and CDR2 is SYGVKD. The CDR3 has 16 residues. Arm-PCR with iRepertoire HTBI primers amplified the CDR3 regions for these TCR beta libraries. One entry per CDR3 protein, called by TCRdb with MiXCR from the multiplex PCR reads. The sample includes about 470,000 distinct CDR3 sequences, more than 20% of them seen just once. The source is a female donor with Graves disease. Sequenced here: peripheral blood mononuclear cells (PBMCs), sampled when the disease was refractory, from a patient treated with antithyroid drugs. The chain is built from TRBV10-3 and TRBJ1-4; tentative D call: TRBD1 (6 bases). CDR3 nucleotides: TGTGCCATCAGTGAGTCGAGAACAGGGATTAATGAAAAACTGCTTTTT. It is translated as CAISESRTGINEKLLF.